A selection of T cell receptor beta chains follows, all from one sample in a study of blood T cell repertoires in COVID-19. Generated by immunoSEQ multiplex PCR, the TCRdb table keeps only in-frame clones and is missing some. This table holds 120,000 or so clones, 88% found once. Sequencing used peripheral blood. The receptors were sampled from a woman aged 45-65 years with active or convalescent COVID-19. CDR3s include the opening cysteine and the closing phenylalanine or tryptophan. Fields, in order: V gene, J gene, D gene, clone size, CDR3 protein, CDR3 DNA. D genes are given only for firm matches. A clone size is listed for some rows: how often the clone was seen (once, few, many), or a class if it is expanded.

V gene: TRBV3-1/TRBV3-2
J gene: TRBJ2-3
D gene: TRBD2
clone size: -
CDR3 protein: CASSQEAGWGADTQYF
CDR3 DNA: TGTGCCAGCAGCCAAGAAGCGGGATGGGGCGCAGATACGCAGTATTTT

V gene: TRBV6-5
J gene: TRBJ1-5
D gene: TRBD1
clone size: -
CDR3 protein: CASSYPGQSNQPQHF
CDR3 DNA: TGTGCCAGCAGTTACCCGGGACAGAGCAATCAGCCCCAGCATTTT

V gene: TRBV7-2
J gene: TRBJ2-7
D gene: -
clone size: -
CDR3 protein: CASSPQGVGEQYF
CDR3 DNA: TGTGCCAGCAGCCCGCAGGGCGTCGGTGAGCAGTACTTC

V gene: TRBV7-9
J gene: TRBJ1-2
D gene: TRBD1
clone size: once
CDR3 protein: CASSTNLQGAPNYGYTF
CDR3 DNA: TGTGCCAGCAGCACTAATCTTCAGGGGGCTCCTAACTATGGCTACACCTTC

V gene: TRBV7-9
J gene: TRBJ2-5
D gene: TRBD2
clone size: once
CDR3 protein: CASSLGTSGSETQYF
CDR3 DNA: TGTGCCAGCAGCTTAGGGACTAGCGGGAGTGAGACCCAGTACTTC

V gene: TRBV28
J gene: TRBJ2-3
D gene: TRBD2
clone size: -
CDR3 protein: CASSLISGTRNTQYF
CDR3 DNA: TGTGCCAGCAGTTTAATTAGCGGGACCAGGAATACGCAGTATTTT

V gene: TRBV4-3
J gene: TRBJ2-1
D gene: TRBD2
clone size: few
CDR3 protein: CASSQESGGNNEQFF
CDR3 DNA: TGCGCCAGCAGCCAGGAAAGCGGGGGGAACAATGAGCAGTTCTTC

V gene: TRBV3-1/TRBV3-2
J gene: TRBJ2-5
D gene: -
clone size: once
CDR3 protein: CASSQVAGHETQYF
CDR3 DNA: TGTGCCAGCAGCCAAGTTGCAGGGCACGAGACCCAGTACTTC

V gene: TRBV9
J gene: TRBJ2-1
D gene: TRBD2
clone size: -
CDR3 protein: CASSVGSGGDYNEQFF
CDR3 DNA: TGTGCCAGCAGCGTAGGGTCGGGAGGGGATTACAATGAGCAGTTCTTC

V gene: TRBV7-2
J gene: TRBJ2-5
D gene: TRBD2
clone size: -
CDR3 protein: CASSPARGGSRETQYF
CDR3 DNA: TGTGCCAGCAGCCCCGCAAGGGGCGGGAGTAGGGAGACCCAGTACTTC

V gene: TRBV29-1
J gene: TRBJ1-1
D gene: TRBD1
clone size: -
CDR3 protein: CSVFVGTGGTEAFF
CDR3 DNA: TGCAGCGTCTTTGTAGGGACAGGGGGCACGGAAGCTTTCTTT

V gene: TRBV7-9
J gene: TRBJ2-3
D gene: -
clone size: -
CDR3 protein: CASSLAQNIDTQYF
CDR3 DNA: TGTGCCAGCAGCTTAGCACAGAACATAGATACGCAGTATTTT

V gene: TRBV7-2
J gene: TRBJ2-5
D gene: TRBD1
clone size: -
CDR3 protein: CASSTLTGRETQYF
CDR3 DNA: TGTGCCAGCAGCACTCTGACAGGGAGAGAGACCCAGTACTTC

V gene: TRBV6-2/TRBV6-3
J gene: TRBJ2-7
D gene: -
clone size: few
CDR3 protein: CASSYSDRHYEQYF
CDR3 DNA: TGTGCCAGCAGTTACTCCGACAGACACTACGAGCAGTACTTC

V gene: TRBV25-1
J gene: TRBJ2-5
D gene: -
clone size: -
CDR3 protein: CASSEYKRAGETQYF
CDR3 DNA: TGTGCCAGCAGTGAATATAAGCGCGCTGGGGAGACCCAGTACTTC

V gene: TRBV2
J gene: TRBJ2-2
D gene: TRBD2
clone size: -
CDR3 protein: CASTGLANTGELFF
CDR3 DNA: TGTGCCAGTACGGGACTAGCGAACACCGGGGAGCTGTTTTTT

V gene: TRBV5-1
J gene: TRBJ1-1
D gene: -
clone size: -
CDR3 protein: CASSLGPGVRGTEAFF
CDR3 DNA: TGCGCCAGCAGCTTGGGACCAGGGGTGAGGGGCACTGAAGCTTTCTTT